This note documents a single TCR beta chain sequence. Sequencing used immunoSEQ multiplex PCR; TCRdb keeps in-frame clones, though not all of them. The sample contains approximately 75,000 clones, 70% to 90% of which appear only once. This record comes from a study of blood T cell repertoires in COVID-19. Whole-study context: The samples span acute and convalescent COVID-19 from the United States, Italy and Spain.

Source material: peripheral blood. This receptor was taken from an elderly man with COVID-19, enrolled during active disease.

The CDR3 DNA follows: TGTGCCAGCAGTTTCGGTCAGCCCCAGCATTTT. Translating gives CASSFGQPQHF. The rearrangement links TRBV12-3 or TRBV12-4 to TRBJ1-5; D unclear. The V and J ends lost 3 bases and 6 bases respectively, with 3 bases between them. This CDR3 spans 11 amino acids.